This note documents a single TCR beta chain sequence. The antigen is unknown. These data come from a study of blood T cells in healthy people across ages. Notes on the study in general: Versus aged donors, long-lived donors had higher diversity and more naive CD4+ cells. Measured against age, TCR beta diversity per million T cells decreased in a roughly linear manner.

Primed by a sample-barcoded 5' primer and a J-beta primer mix, a second PCR proceeded for roughly 6 to 12 cycles. Via MiXCR, TCRdb re-called the 5' RACE reads, giving one row per CDR3 protein. The sample consists of roughly 650,000 distinct CDR3 sequences, approximately 29% of them appearing once. Trimming took 7 bases from V and 0 from J; bases not matched to a gene: 10. Germline V gene lookup returns CDR1 MDHEN and CDR2 SYDVKM. The CDR3 extends over 18 amino acids. Source material: blood. The TCR was taken from an elderly woman in good health. The V and J genes are TRBV28 and TRBJ1-5; TRBD1 agrees at 12 bases. The chain's CDR3 is CASTARDRGRISNQPQHF. The CDR3 DNA reads TGTGCCAGCACCGCCCGGGACAGGGGGCGCATTAGCAATCAGCCCCAGCATTTT.